Given below is one TCR beta chain in context. CDR1 is SGDLS and CDR2 is YYNGEE in the germline V gene. V lost 0 bases and J lost 9, with 19 bases in between. This CDR3 comprises 17 residues. Here immunoSEQ multiplex PCR was the method, and the copy in TCRdb shows in-frame clones only, minus some. The table shows 470,000 or so clones, with nearly 90% occurring only once. This record comes from a study of blood T cell repertoires in COVID-19. Specimen: PBMCs or T cells enriched from blood (not recorded which). The TCR was taken from a woman in her late teens or twenties with acute COVID-19. The rearrangement links TRBV9 to TRBJ1-6; weak D call: TRBD1 (6 bases). CDR3 loop: CASSVDNAAGVASPLHF. The DNA of the CDR3 is TGTGCCAGCAGCGTAGATAACGCGGCAGGGGTAGCTTCACCCCTCCACTTT.